The clone carrying this T cell receptor beta chain was recorded a few times. Its cognate antigen is unknown. The data were taken from a study of TIL therapy for anti-PD-1-resistant metastatic lung cancer. General study findings and limits: Many TIL product clones were absent from baseline tumor, suggesting clonal contraction.

Time point of the sample: pre-treatment sample, taken before nivolumab and TIL therapy. Pleural nodules or supraclavicular lymph nodes made up most of the excised metastases sampled. Progressing patients received lymphodepletion, expanded TIL infusion and IL-2. Stage 4 NSCLC adults joined between late 2017 and January 2020. The CDR3 has 12 amino acids. Germline CDR1 SGDLS, CDR2 YYNGEE. V was cut by 4 bases and J by 12 bases, with 14 bases left in between. This was the immunoSEQ v3 assay. Survey-level samples got approximately 2.1 million read pairs; deep-level samples got about 4.5-6.5 million. The protocol was immunoSEQ multiplex PCR, while the TCRdb copy is restricted to in-frame clones and leaves out a portion. The sample includes more than 20,000 clones, about 60% seen only once; the top ten take about 15%.

The clonotype originates from a woman aged 30 to 85 with non-small cell lung cancer. V and J are TRBV9 and TRBJ2-1, with D unclear. The input for sequencing was tumor tissue, taken at baseline. This CDR3 is CASSPRLNPQFF. CDR3 coding DNA: TGTGCCAGCAGCCCCCGACTTAACCCGCAGTTCTTC.